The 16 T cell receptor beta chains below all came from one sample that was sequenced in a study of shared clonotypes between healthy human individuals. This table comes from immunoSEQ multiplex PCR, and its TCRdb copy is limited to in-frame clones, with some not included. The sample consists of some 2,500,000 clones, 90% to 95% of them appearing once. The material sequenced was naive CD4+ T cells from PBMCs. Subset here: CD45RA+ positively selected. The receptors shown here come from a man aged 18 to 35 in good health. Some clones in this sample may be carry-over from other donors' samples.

The CDR3 region has the DNA TGTGCCAGCAGCTTACATGGCGGGGATTCCTACGAGCAGTACTTC. It translates to CASSLHGGDSYEQYF. This chain connects TRBV7-2 to TRBJ2-7; perhaps TRBD2 as D (6 bases). Between the trimmed V and J ends, which lost 2 bases and 1 base, there was a span of 12 bases. The CDR3 covers 15 residues. Germline V gene sequence: CDR1 SGHTA, CDR2 FQGNSA.

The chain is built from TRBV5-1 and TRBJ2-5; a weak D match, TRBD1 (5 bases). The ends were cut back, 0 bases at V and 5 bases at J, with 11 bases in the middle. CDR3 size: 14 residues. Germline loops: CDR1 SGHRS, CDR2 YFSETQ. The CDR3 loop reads CASSLARHRETQYF. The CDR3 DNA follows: TGCGCCAGCAGCTTGGCCAGGCACAGGGAGACCCAGTACTTC.

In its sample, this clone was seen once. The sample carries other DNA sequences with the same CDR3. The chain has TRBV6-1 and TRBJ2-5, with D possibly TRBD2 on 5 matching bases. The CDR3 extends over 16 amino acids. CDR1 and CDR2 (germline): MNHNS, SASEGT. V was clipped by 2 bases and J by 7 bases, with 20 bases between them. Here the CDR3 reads CASSESTWSPGGTQYF. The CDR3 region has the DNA TGTGCCAGCAGTGAATCCACTTGGAGCCCCGGAGGGACCCAGTACTTC.

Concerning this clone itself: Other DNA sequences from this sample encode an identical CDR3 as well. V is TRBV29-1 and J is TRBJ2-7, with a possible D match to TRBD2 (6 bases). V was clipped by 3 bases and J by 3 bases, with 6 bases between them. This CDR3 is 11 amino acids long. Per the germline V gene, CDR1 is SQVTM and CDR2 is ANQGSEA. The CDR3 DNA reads TGCAGCGTTGATAGCGGCTACGAGCAGTACTTC. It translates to CSVDSGYEQYF.

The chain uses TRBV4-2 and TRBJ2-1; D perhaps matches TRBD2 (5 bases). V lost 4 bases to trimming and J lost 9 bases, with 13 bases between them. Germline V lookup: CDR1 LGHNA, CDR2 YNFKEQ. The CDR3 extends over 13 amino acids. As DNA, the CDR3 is TGTGCCAGCAGCCCCGGGGTAGCCACTGAGCAGTTCTTC. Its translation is CASSPGVATEQFF.

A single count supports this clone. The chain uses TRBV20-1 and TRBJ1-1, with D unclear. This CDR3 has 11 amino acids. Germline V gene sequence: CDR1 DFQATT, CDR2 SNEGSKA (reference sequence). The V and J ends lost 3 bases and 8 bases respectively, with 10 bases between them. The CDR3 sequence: CSASWWAEAFF. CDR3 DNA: TGCAGTGCTAGTTGGTGGGCGGAAGCTTTCTTT.

The CDR3 is CASSVVPAEAGTTGELFF. CDR3 nucleotides: TGCGCCAGCAGCGTCGTACCAGCGGAGGCGGGGACAACCGGGGAGCTGTTTTTT. The chain uses TRBV5-1 and TRBJ2-2; tentatively, D is TRBD1 or TRBD2 (6 bases each). This CDR3 comprises 18 residues. Trimming left V 4 bases short and J 5 bases short, with 24 bases between. Germline values: CDR1 SGHRS, CDR2 YFSETQ.

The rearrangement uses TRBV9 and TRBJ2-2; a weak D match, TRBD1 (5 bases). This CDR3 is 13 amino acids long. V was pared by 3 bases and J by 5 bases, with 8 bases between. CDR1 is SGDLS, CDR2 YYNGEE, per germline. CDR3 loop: CASSARATGELFF. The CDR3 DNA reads TGTGCCAGCAGCGCCAGGGCTACCGGGGAGCTGTTTTTT.

The CDR3 loop reads CASSSFPRDRVYNQPQHF. The CDR3 DNA reads TGTGCCAGCAGCTCGTTCCCCCGGGACAGGGTGTACAATCAGCCCCAGCATTTT. This chain connects TRBV28 to TRBJ1-5; TRBD1 matches at 9 bases. CDR1 MDHEN and CDR2 SYDVKM come from the germline V gene. Losses at the gene ends were 6 bases for V and 3 bases for J; bases not matched to a gene: 15. The CDR3 contains 18 residues.

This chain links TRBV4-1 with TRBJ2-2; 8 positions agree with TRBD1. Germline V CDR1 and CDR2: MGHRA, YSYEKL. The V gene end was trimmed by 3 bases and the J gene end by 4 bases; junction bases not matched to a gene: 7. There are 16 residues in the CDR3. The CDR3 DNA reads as TGCGCCAGCAGCCATTCCAGGGGGCTTTTCACCGGGGAGCTGTTTTTT. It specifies CASSHSRGLFTGELFF.

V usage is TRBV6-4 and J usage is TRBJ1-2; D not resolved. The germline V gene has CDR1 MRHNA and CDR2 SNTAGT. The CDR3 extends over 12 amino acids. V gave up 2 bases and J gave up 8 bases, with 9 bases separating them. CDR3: CASSDPGGGYTF. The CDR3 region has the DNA TGTGCCAGCAGTGACCCTGGCGGAGGCTACACCTTC.

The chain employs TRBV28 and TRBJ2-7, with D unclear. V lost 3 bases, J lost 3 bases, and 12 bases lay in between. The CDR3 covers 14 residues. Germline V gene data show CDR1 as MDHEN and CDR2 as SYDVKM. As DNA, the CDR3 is TGTGCCAGCAGTTTCCTGAAATTAGGCTACGAGCAGTACTTC. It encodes CASSFLKLGYEQYF.

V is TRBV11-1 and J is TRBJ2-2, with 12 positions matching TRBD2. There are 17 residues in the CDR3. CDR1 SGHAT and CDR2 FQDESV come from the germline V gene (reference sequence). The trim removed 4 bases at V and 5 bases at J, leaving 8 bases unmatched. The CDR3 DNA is TGTGCCAGCAGCTCAGGAACTAGCGGGAGGTTTACCGGGGAGCTGTTTTTT. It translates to CASSSGTSGRFTGELFF. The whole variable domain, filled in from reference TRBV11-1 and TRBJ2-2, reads EAEVAQSPRYKITEKSQAVAFWCDPISGHATLYWYRQILGQGPELLVQFQDESVVDDSQLPKDRFSAERLKGVDSTLKIQPAELGDSAMYLCASSSGTSGRFTGELFFGEGSRLTVL.

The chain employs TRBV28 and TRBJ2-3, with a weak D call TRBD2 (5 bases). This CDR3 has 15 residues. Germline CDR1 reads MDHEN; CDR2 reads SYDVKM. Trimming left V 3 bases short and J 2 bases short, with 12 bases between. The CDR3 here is CASSFSPGSTDTQYF. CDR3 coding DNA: TGTGCCAGCAGTTTCTCGCCGGGGTCCACAGATACGCAGTATTTT.

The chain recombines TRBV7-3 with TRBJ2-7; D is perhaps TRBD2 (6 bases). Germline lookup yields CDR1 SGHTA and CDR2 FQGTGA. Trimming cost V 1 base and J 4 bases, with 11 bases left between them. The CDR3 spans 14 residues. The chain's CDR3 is CASSLIGSSYEQYF. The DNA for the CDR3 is TGTGCCAGCAGCTTAATCGGGAGTTCTTACGAGCAGTACTTC. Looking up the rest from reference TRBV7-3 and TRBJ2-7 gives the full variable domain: GAGVSQTPSNKVTEKGKYVELRCDPISGHTALYWYRQSLGQGPEFLIYFQGTGAADDSGLPNDRFFAVRPEGSVSTLKIQRTERGDSAVYLCASSLIGSSYEQYFGPGTRLTVT.

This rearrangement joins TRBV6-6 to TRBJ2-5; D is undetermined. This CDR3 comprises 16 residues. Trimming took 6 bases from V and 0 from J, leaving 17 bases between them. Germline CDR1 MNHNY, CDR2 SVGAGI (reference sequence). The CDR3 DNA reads TGTGCCAGCAGCCCGGAGTTTGGTCCCCACCAAGAGACCCAGTACTTC. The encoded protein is CASSPEFGPHQETQYF.